Below are 30 T cell receptor beta chains sequenced from a single sample in a study of T cells in tumors after PD-1 blockade. Generated by immunoSEQ multiplex PCR, the TCRdb table keeps only in-frame clones and is missing some. The sample shows fewer than 15,000 clones, 50% to 70% of them seen only once. The specimen comprised tumor tissue, sampled before anti-PD-1 treatment. Receptors originate from a human donor with cutaneous squamous cell carcinoma.

The CDR3 region has the DNA TGTGCCAGCAGTTTCGGACAGTACGATACGCAGTATTTT. Protein sequence: CASSFGQYDTQYF. J is TRBJ2-3 and V is TRBV12-3 or TRBV12-4; the D gene is possibly TRBD1 (6 bases). Trimming pared 3 bases from V and 6 bases from J, leaving 10 bases between. This CDR3 comprises 13 residues.

The V and J genes are TRBV6-5 and TRBJ2-2; D is possibly TRBD1 or TRBD2 (5 bases each). V was pared by 7 bases and J by 6 bases, with 15 bases between. The CDR3 is 14 residues long. Germline assignment: CDR1 MNHEY and CDR2 SVGAGI. The CDR3 DNA is TGTGCCAGCAACTCATGGCAGGGACCCGGGGAGCTGTTTTTT. This codes for CASNSWQGPGELFF.

This clone was counted a few times. The rearrangement links TRBV7-9 to TRBJ2-1, with a tentative D call TRBD2 (5 bases). Germline-derived CDR1 and CDR2 are SEHNR and FQNEAQ (reference sequence). With 0 bases removed from V and 4 bases from J, the gap between germline ends came to 13 bases. CDR3 size: 16 residues. DNA of the CDR3: TGTGCCAGCAGCTTAGCAATCGCTAGCCGATACAATGAGCAGTTCTTC. This sequence encodes CASSLAIASRYNEQFF.

V gene TRBV7-3 combines with J gene TRBJ2-3; D unresolved. V was shortened by 5 bases and J by 0 bases, with 6 bases between the two germline ends. The V gene's germline CDR1 is SGHTA and CDR2 FQGTGA. CDR3 length: 13 amino acids. The CDR3 sequence is CASSRESTDTQYF. CDR3 sequence (DNA): TGTGCCAGCAGCAGGGAAAGCACAGATACGCAGTATTTT.

The rearrangement links TRBV27 to TRBJ1-4; TRBD1 matches 8 bases. V gave up 5 bases and J gave up 1 base; unmatched junction bases: 0. The germline V gene has CDR1 MNHEY and CDR2 SMNVEV (reference sequence). The CDR3 contains 14 residues. The CDR3 DNA reads as TGTGCCAGCAGTACAGGGGGAACTAATGAAAAACTGTTTTTT. This sequence encodes CASSTGGTNEKLFF.

By its share, this clone is medium-sized. The chain uses TRBV19 and TRBJ2-4; no clear D. The CDR3 has 14 residues. Trimming cost V 1 base and J 0 bases, with 4 bases left between them. Germline loops: CDR1 LNHDA, CDR2 SQIVND (reference sequence). The CDR3 loop reads CASSIAGAKNIQYF. The CDR3 bases are TGTGCCAGTAGTATAGCGGGAGCCAAAAACATTCAGTACTTC.

This clone ranks as large. The J gene is TRBJ2-3, the V gene TRBV3-1 (or the pseudogene TRBV3-2); possible D gene TRBD2, 5 bases. The germline gives CDR1 LGHDT, CDR2 YNNKEL (reference sequence). Trimming left V 0 bases short and J 0 bases short, with 19 bases between. There are 19 residues in the CDR3. The CDR3 reads CASSQDEGRIRYSTDTQYF. CDR3 coding DNA: TGTGCCAGCAGCCAAGATGAGGGCAGAATAAGGTATAGCACAGATACGCAGTATTTT.

The chain carries TRBV7-2 and TRBJ2-7; 9 positions agree with TRBD1. Per the germline V gene, CDR1 is SGHTA and CDR2 is FQGNSA. Trimming removed 4 bases from V and 6 bases from J; junction bases left unmatched: 10. CDR3 length: 15 residues. CDR3 in amino acids: CASSYPGQGIREQYF. The DNA of the CDR3 is TGTGCCAGCAGCTATCCGGGACAGGGTATTCGCGAGCAGTACTTC.

The chain links TRBV19 to TRBJ2-1; 9 bases align to TRBD1. V gave up 0 bases and J gave up 2 bases; unmatched junction bases: 5. The germline V gene encodes CDR1 LNHDA and CDR2 SQIVND (reference sequence). The CDR3 is 17 residues long. Here the CDR3 reads CASSIDGTGIPYNEQFF. The CDR3 DNA sequence: TGTGCCAGTAGTATAGACGGGACAGGGATCCCCTACAATGAGCAGTTCTTC.

This clone was seen a single time. The J gene is TRBJ2-1, the V gene TRBV6-2 or TRBV6-3, with TRBD1 matching over 11 bases. Trimming cost V 4 bases and J 3 bases; bases outside gene matches: 2. Per germline, CDR1 MNHEY and CDR2 SVGEGT. The CDR3 has 15 amino acids. CDR3 nucleotides: TGTGCCAGCAGTTGGGGGACAGGGGGCTACAATGAGCAGTTCTTC. It is translated as CASSWGTGGYNEQFF.

This CDR3 reads CASRTQTENTEAFF. The CDR3 nucleotides read TGTGCCAGTAGGACCCAGACCGAGAACACTGAAGCTTTCTTT. The chain joins TRBV19 to TRBJ1-1; D gene ambiguous. The CDR3 contains 14 residues. V lost 6 bases and J 1 base, leaving 12 bases between the germline ends. Germline V CDR1 and CDR2: LNHDA, SQIVND (reference sequence). Full variable domain (outside the CDR3, taken from reference TRBV19 and TRBJ1-1): DGGITQSPKYLFRKEGQNVTLSCEQNLNHDAMYWYRQDPGQGLRLIYYSQIVNDFQKGDIAEGYSVSREKKESFPLTVTSAQKNPTAFYLCASRTQTENTEAFFGQGTRLTVV.

J is TRBJ2-7 and V is TRBV6-5; 8 nucleotides line up with TRBD1. Germline CDR1 is MNHEY and CDR2 is SVGAGI. The CDR3 is made up of 15 amino acids. V was clipped by 8 bases and J by 1 base; unmatched bases: 10. Written as DNA, the CDR3 is TGTGCCAGCCGACCCGGGACAGGTTTATCCTACGAGCAGTACTTC. This sequence encodes CASRPGTGLSYEQYF.

This clone was recorded a few times. J is TRBJ2-3 and V is TRBV6-5; D is unclear. Germline lookup yields CDR1 MNHEY and CDR2 SVGAGI. V lost 4 bases and J lost 3, with 5 bases in between. This CDR3 is built from 12 residues. This CDR3 is CASSSLTDTQYF. In DNA, the CDR3 is TGTGCCAGCAGTTCATTAACAGATACGCAGTATTTT.

This clone came up a few times. J is TRBJ2-6 and V is TRBV30; no reliable D call. The CDR3 is 15 residues long. Germline assignment: CDR1 GTSNPN and CDR2 SVGIG (reference sequence). Trimming shortened V by 1 base and J by 2 bases, and 9 bases separated the two germline ends. In DNA, the CDR3 is TGTGCCTGGAGTGATCAGTGGGCTGGGGCCAACGTCCTGACTTTC. Protein sequence: CAWSDQWAGANVLTF. The entire variable domain, with the rest obtained from reference TRBV30 and TRBJ2-6, is as follows: SQTIHQWPATLVQPVGSPLSLECTVEGTSNPNLYWYRQAAGRGLQLLFYSVGIGQISSEVPQNLSASRPQDRQFILSSKKLLLSDSGFYLCAWSDQWAGANVLTFGAGSRLTVL.

The V call is TRBV15, the J call TRBJ2-7, with D unresolved. Trimming pared 0 bases from V and 2 bases from J, leaving 14 bases between. This CDR3 region has 16 residues. Germline V CDR1 and CDR2: LNHNV, YYDKDF (reference sequence). The CDR3 region is CATSRDDQARPYEQYF. In DNA, the CDR3 is TGTGCCACCAGCAGAGATGATCAAGCCAGACCCTACGAGCAGTACTTC.

This clone rates as medium-sized. The V call is TRBV6-9, the J call TRBJ2-7; 8 bases agree with TRBD1. The CDR3 is 13 residues long. V shed 8 bases and J 5 bases; nucleotides not matched to a gene: 8. The V gene's germline CDR1 is MNHGY and CDR2 SVAAGI. CDR3 amino acids: CASSQDRVHEQYF. The CDR3 bases are TGTGCCAGCTCCCAGGACAGGGTCCACGAGCAGTACTTC.

The chain couples TRBV2 to TRBJ1-2; D remains unclear. The CDR3 extends over 14 amino acids. Germline V CDR1 and CDR2: SNHLY, FYNNEI. Deletions cut 4 bases from V and 4 bases from J, with 13 bases between. This CDR3 reads CASSASLTSYGYTF. In DNA, the CDR3 is TGTGCCAGCAGTGCGAGCCTCACTAGCTATGGCTACACCTTC.

The genes are TRBV2 and TRBJ1-3, with 7 bases aligning to TRBD1. Germline lookup yields CDR1 SNHLY and CDR2 FYNNEI. The CDR3 length is 14 residues. Germline trimming cut 3 bases from V and 6 bases from J; bases unmatched to any gene: 5. The CDR3 reads CASSDSGGENTIYF. CDR3 nucleotide sequence: TGTGCCAGCAGTGATTCAGGGGGAGAAAACACCATATATTTT.

J is TRBJ2-2 and V is TRBV11-2; TRBD2 matches at 10 bases. The CDR3 has 16 amino acids. V trimming: 3 bases; J trimming: 4 bases; junction bases outside the gene matches: 5. Germline assignment: CDR1 SGHAT and CDR2 FQNNGV. DNA of the CDR3: TGTGCCAGCAGCTTTCTAGCGGGGGCGATCACCGGGGAGCTGTTTTTT. Residues: CASSFLAGAITGELFF. The complete variable domain, with remaining parts taken from reference TRBV11-2 and TRBJ2-2, reads EAGVAQSPRYKIIEKRQSVAFWCNPISGHATLYWYQQILGQGPKLLIQFQNNGVVDDSQLPKDRFSAERLKGVDSTLKIQPAKLEDSAVYLCASSFLAGAITGELFFGEGSRLTVL.

For the CDR3, the DNA is TGTGCCAGCAGCCCGCGACAGCTAGGAAACACCATATATTTT. It yields the protein CASSPRQLGNTIYF. The rearrangement uses TRBV7-2 and TRBJ1-3, with a possible D match to TRBD1 (5 bases). The germline gives CDR1 SGHTA, CDR2 FQGNSA. CDR3 length: 14 amino acids. Trimming removed 5 bases from V and 4 bases from J, with 12 bases in between.

The V and J genes are TRBV9 and TRBJ2-3, with TRBD2 as a possible D gene (6 bases). Germline CDR1 SGDLS, CDR2 YYNGEE. V was trimmed by 0 bases and J by 4 bases, leaving 15 bases between them. CDR3 length: 16 amino acids. CDR3: CASSVVAVSRADTQYF. The CDR3 DNA follows: TGTGCCAGCAGCGTAGTAGCGGTCTCTAGGGCAGATACGCAGTATTTT.

The chain links TRBV2 to TRBJ2-2, with TRBD1 matching over 8 bases. V trimming: 4 bases; J trimming: 7 bases; junction bases outside the gene matches: 8. There are 15 residues in the CDR3. Germline CDR1 SNHLY, CDR2 FYNNEI. CDR3 sequence: CASSGTGRIGGELFF. The CDR3 DNA is TGTGCCAGCAGTGGGACAGGGAGAATCGGCGGGGAGCTGTTTTTT.

The chain is built from TRBV5-1 and TRBJ2-7; 11 nucleotides agree with TRBD1. Germline V lookup: CDR1 SGHRS, CDR2 YFSETQ. V lost 0 bases to trimming and J lost 2 bases; unmatched junction nucleotides: 4. This CDR3 comprises 16 residues. CDR3 nucleotide sequence: TGCGCCAGCAGCTTGGGGGACAGGGGGTCAACCTACGAGCAGTACTTC. Translation gives CASSLGDRGSTYEQYF. The whole variable domain, filled in from reference TRBV5-1 and TRBJ2-7, reads KAGVTQTPRYLIKTRGQQVTLSCSPISGHRSVSWYQQTPGQGLQFLFEYFSETQRNKGNFPGRFSGRQFSNSRSEMNVSTLELGDSALYLCASSLGDRGSTYEQYFGPGTRLTVT.

The rearrangement joins TRBV19 to TRBJ2-7, with 7 nucleotides matching TRBD2. Germline CDR1 is LNHDA and CDR2 is SQIVND (reference sequence). CDR3 length equals 15 residues. Trimming cost V 5 bases and J 5 bases; bases outside gene matches: 12. The CDR3 region has the DNA TGTGCCAGTAGTCTACCCCGGGCGGGAGTTGACGAGCAGTACTTC. Protein product: CASSLPRAGVDEQYF.

This clone was seen once. The gene calls are TRBV19 and TRBJ1-2, with 12 bases aligning to TRBD1. Germline loops: CDR1 LNHDA, CDR2 SQIVND (reference sequence). The trim removed 3 bases at V and 8 bases at J, leaving 7 bases unmatched. This CDR3 has 15 residues. CDR3 nucleotides: TGTGCCAGTAGTATCAAAGGGACAGGGGGCGGCGGCTACACCTTC. This translates into CASSIKGTGGGGYTF.

There are a few counts of this clone. V gene TRBV6-1 combines with J gene TRBJ1-1; 7 bases fit TRBD1. V gave up 7 bases and J gave up 12 bases; unmatched junction bases: 11. The V gene's germline CDR1 is MNHNS and CDR2 SASEGT. This CDR3 has 12 residues. As DNA, the CDR3 is TGTGCCAGCACTCCGGGACAGCGCAAAACTTTCTTT. Amino acids: CASTPGQRKTFF.

This sequence joins TRBV27 and TRBJ1-2; D remains ambiguous. CDR3 length equals 14 residues. Trimming stripped 8 bases from V and 6 bases from J, with 19 bases between. Germline V gene data show CDR1 as MNHEY and CDR2 as SMNVEV (reference sequence). The CDR3 DNA follows: TGTGCCAGCTGGTCGGGAATGGGGTTTGATGGCTACACCTTC. This gives the protein CASWSGMGFDGYTF.

This clone has a handful of counts. The V and J genes are TRBV11-3 and TRBJ2-5; no firm D call. Trimming removed 5 bases at V and 7 bases at J, with 14 bases between. CDR1 and CDR2 from the germline V gene are SGHNT and YENEEA. The CDR3 totals 13 residues. CDR3 amino acids: CASSLDASGTQYF. The CDR3 nucleotides read TGTGCCAGCAGCCTGGACGCGTCCGGGACCCAGTACTTC.

The V gene is TRBV5-1, the J gene TRBJ2-2; D may be TRBD2 (5 bases). V was shortened by 0 bases and J by 4 bases, with 10 bases between the two germline ends. Germline V gives CDR1 SGHRS, CDR2 YFSETQ. The CDR3 spans 15 residues. Here the CDR3 reads CASSLALGATGELFF. CDR3 DNA sequence: TGCGCCAGCAGCTTGGCCTTGGGAGCCACCGGGGAGCTGTTTTTT.

As DNA, the CDR3 is TGTGCCAGCATCCAAAGGTCCGGGGGCCCCTACAATGAGCAGTTCTTC. Translation: CASIQRSGGPYNEQFF. The chain joins TRBV7-8 to TRBJ2-1; D possibly uses TRBD1 or TRBD2 (6 bases each). Germline V lookup: CDR1 SGHVS, CDR2 FQNEAQ. CDR3 length: 16 residues. Between the trimmed V and J ends, which lost 7 bases and 2 bases, there was a span of 18 bases.